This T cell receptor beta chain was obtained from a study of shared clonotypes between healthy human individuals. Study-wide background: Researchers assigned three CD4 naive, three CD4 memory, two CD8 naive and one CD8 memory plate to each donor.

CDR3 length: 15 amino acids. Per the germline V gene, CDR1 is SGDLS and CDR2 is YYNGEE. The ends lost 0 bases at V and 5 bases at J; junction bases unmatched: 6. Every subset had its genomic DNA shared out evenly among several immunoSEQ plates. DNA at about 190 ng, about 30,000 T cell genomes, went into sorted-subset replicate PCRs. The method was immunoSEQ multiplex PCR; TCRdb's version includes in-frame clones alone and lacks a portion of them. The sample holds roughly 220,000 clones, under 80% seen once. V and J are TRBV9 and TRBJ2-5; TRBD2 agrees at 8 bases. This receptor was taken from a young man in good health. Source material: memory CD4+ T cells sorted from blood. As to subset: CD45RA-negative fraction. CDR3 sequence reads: CASSVAGGLEETQYF. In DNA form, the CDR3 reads TGTGCCAGCAGCGTAGCGGGAGGGCTCGAGGAGACCCAGTACTTC.